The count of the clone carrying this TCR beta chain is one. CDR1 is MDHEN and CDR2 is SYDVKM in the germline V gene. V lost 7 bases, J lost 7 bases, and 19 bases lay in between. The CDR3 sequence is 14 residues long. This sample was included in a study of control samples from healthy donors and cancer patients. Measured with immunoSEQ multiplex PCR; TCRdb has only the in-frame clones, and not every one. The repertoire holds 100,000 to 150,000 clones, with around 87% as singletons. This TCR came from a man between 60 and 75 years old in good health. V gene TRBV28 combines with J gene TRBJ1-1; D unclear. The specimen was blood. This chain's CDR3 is CASMDAGTDNEAFF. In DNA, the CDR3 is TGTGCCAGCATGGATGCCGGAACCGATAATGAAGCTTTCTTT.